These 28 T cell receptor beta chains were sequenced from one sample in a study of cytomegalovirus exposure and HLA in healthy donors. The method was immunoSEQ multiplex PCR; TCRdb's version includes in-frame clones alone and lacks a portion of them. The data show under 150,000 clones, around 86% seen once. Source material: PBMCs. These TCRs come from a man between 18 and 35 years old in good health and CMV-seropositive.

The chain has TRBV6-5 and TRBJ2-7, with D unclear. Trimming left V 0 bases short and J 2 bases short, with 11 bases between. Per germline, CDR1 MNHEY and CDR2 SVGAGI. CDR3 size: 15 residues. The CDR3: CASSYSRQLAYEQYF. For the CDR3, the DNA is TGTGCCAGCAGTTACTCGAGGCAACTCGCCTACGAGCAGTACTTC.

The CDR3 protein is CASRRFWDTPNHEQYF. CDR3 bases: TGTGCCAGCAGACGATTTTGGGACACACCAAACCACGAGCAGTACTTC. J is TRBJ2-7 and V is TRBV14, with TRBD1 as a possible D gene (6 bases). Trimming pared 6 bases from V and 5 bases from J, leaving 23 bases between. The CDR3 covers 16 residues. Germline V CDR1 and CDR2: SGHDN, FVKESK.

This clone was observed a handful of times. The J gene is TRBJ1-5, the V gene TRBV19; D is possibly TRBD1 (6 bases). This CDR3 has 14 amino acids. The germline gives CDR1 LNHDA, CDR2 SQIVND (reference sequence). The germline V and J ends were trimmed by 6 bases and 7 bases, with 16 bases remaining between them. DNA of the CDR3: TGTGCCAGTAGCCGGACAGCCACGGGGCAGCCCCAGCATTTT. This codes for CASSRTATGQPQHF.

The J gene is TRBJ2-7, the V gene TRBV13; 7 bases are shared with TRBD1. J lost 2 bases, V lost 0 bases, and 1 base had no gene match. Germline CDR1 is PRHDT and CDR2 is FYEKMQ (reference sequence). The CDR3 consists of 14 residues. The CDR3 bases are TGTGCCAGCAGCTTAGGGGGACAGCCCTACGAGCAGTACTTC. Protein: CASSLGGQPYEQYF.

This clone was seen once. This sequence joins TRBV10-3 and TRBJ1-1; possible D gene TRBD1, 5 bases. This CDR3 is built from 12 residues. Looked up from germline, CDR1 is ENHRY and CDR2 is SYGVKD. V was trimmed by 11 bases and J by 1 base, leaving 11 bases between them. The CDR3: CASRQGNTEAFF. CDR3 nucleotide sequence: TGTGCCTCTAGGCAGGGGAACACTGAAGCTTTCTTT.

This clone showed up just a few times. This rearrangement joins TRBV6-1 to TRBJ1-5; TRBD1 matches 7 bases. Trimming cost V 3 bases and J 4 bases; bases outside gene matches: 3. The CDR3 extends over 14 amino acids. CDR1 and CDR2 from the germline V gene are MNHNS and SASEGT. The CDR3 sequence: CASSEGQFNQPQHF. CDR3 nucleotide sequence: TGTGCCAGCAGTGAGGGACAGTTTAATCAGCCCCAGCATTTT.

The chain joins TRBV21-1 to TRBJ2-7; the table's D call of TRBD2 was not tested on the DNA. TRBV21-1 is recorded as a pseudogene. CDR3 length equals 17 residues. The CDR3 bases are TGTGCCAGCAGCACCCTAGCGGAACCCAAGGGCTCCTACGAGCAGTACTTC. Amino acid sequence: CASSTLAEPKGSYEQYF.

The chain is built from TRBV5-6 and TRBJ1-1, with TRBD1 matching 12 bases. V was pared by 2 bases and J by 0 bases, with 5 bases of the junction left unmatched. CDR3 length equals 17 residues. Per the germline V gene, CDR1 is SGHDT and CDR2 is YYEEEE. CDR3 DNA sequence: TGTGCCAGCAGCTTTGGGACAGGGGGCGCGATGAACACTGAAGCTTTCTTT. As protein: CASSFGTGGAMNTEAFF. The full variable domain, its missing parts supplied by reference TRBV5-6 and TRBJ1-1, is DAGVTQSPTHLIKTRGQQVTLRCSPKSGHDTVSWYQQALGQGPQFIFQYYEEEERQRGNFPDRFSGHQFPNYSSELNVNALLLGDSALYLCASSFGTGGAMNTEAFFGQGTRLTVV.

This chain connects TRBV6-1 to TRBJ1-6; TRBD1 aligns across 8 bases. The CDR3 has 15 residues. Trimming cost V 2 bases and J 5 bases; bases outside gene matches: 2. CDR1 and CDR2 from the germline V gene are MNHNS and SASEGT. CDR3 sequence: CASSESTGDNSPLHF. The CDR3 nucleotides are TGTGCCAGCAGTGAATCGACAGGGGATAATTCACCCCTCCACTTT.

V and J are TRBV28 and TRBJ1-6; a possible D gene is TRBD1 (5 bases). From germline, CDR1 is MDHEN and CDR2 SYDVKM. The length of the CDR3 is 15 residues. Trimming took off 5 bases at V and 14 bases at J, with 22 bases between the two ends. This CDR3 reads CASSPSTGGLGALHF. The DNA for the CDR3 is TGTGCCAGCAGTCCGTCGACTGGGGGACTAGGCGCCCTCCACTTT.

V is TRBV27 and J is TRBJ1-1; perhaps TRBD1 as D (5 bases). The CDR3 contains 14 residues. V lost 6 bases and J lost 3, with 14 bases in between. In germline, CDR1 is MNHEY, CDR2 SMNVEV (reference sequence). CDR3 coding DNA: TGTGCCAGCAGCGCCATAGGAGGGGACACTGAAGCTTTCTTT. The encoded protein is CASSAIGGDTEAFF.

The chain recombines TRBV27 with TRBJ1-1; 8 bases align to TRBD1. This CDR3 contains 14 residues. Germline V gene sequence: CDR1 MNHEY, CDR2 SMNVEV (reference sequence). The trim removed 6 bases at V and 3 bases at J, leaving 6 bases unmatched. The CDR3 region is CASSPGGADTEAFF. Here the CDR3 DNA reads TGTGCCAGCAGCCCAGGGGGCGCGGACACTGAAGCTTTCTTT.

This chain joins TRBV10-1 and TRBJ2-1; the match to TRBD1 covers 9 bases. The CDR3 consists of 16 residues. Germline loops: CDR1 WNHNN, CDR2 SYGVQD (reference sequence). V was pared by 3 bases and J by 6 bases, with 9 bases of the junction left unmatched. CDR3 in amino acids: CASSDPGGQGGNEQFF. The CDR3 DNA reads as TGCGCCAGCAGTGACCCAGGGGGACAGGGAGGCAATGAGCAGTTCTTC.

This chain connects TRBV2 to TRBJ1-1, with no clear D. This CDR3 comprises 12 residues. CDR1 and CDR2 (germline): SNHLY, FYNNEI. The germline V and J ends were trimmed by 7 bases and 2 bases, with 8 bases remaining between them. Here the CDR3 reads CASMILNTEAFF. The CDR3 DNA is TGTGCCAGCATGATACTCAACACTGAAGCTTTCTTT.

The chain recombines TRBV4-1 with TRBJ1-2; TRBD1 agrees at 9 bases. V lost 4 bases, J lost 5 bases, and 8 bases stayed unmatched. Per germline, CDR1 MGHRA and CDR2 YSYEKL. The CDR3 runs to 15 residues. CDR3 in amino acids: CASSPTWDRDYGYTF. The DNA for the CDR3 is TGCGCCAGCAGCCCGACTTGGGACAGGGATTATGGCTACACCTTC.

This chain uses TRBV10-3 with TRBJ1-5; D is ambiguous. V lost 6 bases and J lost 3, with 18 bases in between. Germline lookup yields CDR1 ENHRY and CDR2 SYGVKD. The CDR3 consists of 16 residues. The DNA for the CDR3 is TGTGCCATCAGCCCGGCGATAGCGGATCTCAATCAGCCCCAGCATTTT. Translating gives CAISPAIADLNQPQHF.

The genes are TRBV15 and TRBJ1-5; 8 nucleotides match TRBD1. Germline assignment: CDR1 LNHNV and CDR2 YYDKDF (reference sequence). CDR3 length: 16 amino acids. The J segment lost 6 bases and the V segment lost 0 bases, leaving 7 bases of the junction unmatched. CDR3 coding DNA: TGTGCCACCAGCAGAGACATCGGACAGGGAGGTCAGCCCCAGCATTTT. It yields the protein CATSRDIGQGGQPQHF.

The chain joins TRBV19 to TRBJ1-1; TRBD1 agrees at 7 bases. The junction had 8 bases not matched to a gene; V was cut back by 2 bases and J by 8 bases. The CDR3 is 14 residues long. The germline CDR1 and CDR2 sequences are LNHDA and SQIVND (reference sequence). As DNA, the CDR3 is TGTGCCAGTAGTATAACGGCAGGGGGGCCAGAAGCTTTCTTT. This translates into CASSITAGGPEAFF.

This clone is a singleton in its sample. CDR3 coding DNA: TGTGCCAGTCAAAGTAGATTTAGTGGCTACACCTTC. It is translated as CASQSRFSGYTF. This sequence joins TRBV6-5 and TRBJ1-2; D uncertain. CDR1 is MNHEY, CDR2 SVGAGI, per germline. The CDR3 is 12 amino acids. V gave up 9 bases and J gave up 7 bases, with 15 bases separating them.

V gene TRBV4-1 combines with J gene TRBJ1-1, with unresolved D. V was clipped by 6 bases and J by 1 base, with 12 bases between them. This CDR3 has 14 residues. Germline CDR1 is MGHRA and CDR2 is YSYEKL. CDR3 in DNA: TGCGCCAGCAGTCAACTCCGGGAGAACACTGAAGCTTTCTTT. It specifies CASSQLRENTEAFF.

This clone has just a few counts. The J gene is TRBJ1-2, the V gene TRBV9, with a weak D call TRBD1 (5 bases). Per the germline V gene, CDR1 is SGDLS and CDR2 is YYNGEE. The CDR3 spans 12 residues. Trimming cost V 0 bases and J 6 bases, with 6 bases left between them. The CDR3 loop is CASSVGRDGYTF. Here the CDR3 DNA reads TGTGCCAGCAGCGTAGGCAGGGATGGCTACACCTTC.

The chain recombines TRBV28 with TRBJ1-2, with a tentative D call TRBD1 (5 bases). Germline CDR1 and CDR2: MDHEN and SYDVKM. The CDR3 has 14 amino acids. Trimming shortened V by 5 bases and J by 4 bases, and 14 bases separated the two germline ends. The CDR3 nucleotides are TGTGCCAGCAGTCCCGGGACTCACTTCTATGGCTACACCTTC. Protein sequence: CASSPGTHFYGYTF.

This chain joins TRBV19 and TRBJ1-5, with 8 bases lining up with TRBD1. Germline V gives CDR1 LNHDA, CDR2 SQIVND (reference sequence). Unmatched junction bases numbered 13, after V lost 4 bases and J lost 2 bases. The CDR3 contains 18 residues. The CDR3 sequence: CASSRGPRGRFGNQPQHF. The DNA for the CDR3 is TGTGCCAGTAGTAGGGGACCCAGGGGGCGGTTTGGCAATCAGCCCCAGCATTTT.

The V call is TRBV19, the J call TRBJ2-2; D is unclear. V lost 6 bases to trimming and J lost 3 bases, with 11 bases between them. The CDR3 is 14 amino acids. Germline CDR1 LNHDA, CDR2 SQIVND (reference sequence). CDR3 amino acids: CASRTIEDTGELFF. DNA for the CDR3: TGTGCCAGTAGAACGATCGAGGACACCGGGGAGCTGTTTTTT.

The chain is built from TRBV18 and TRBJ2-1; tentatively, D is TRBD1 (5 bases). CDR1 is KGHSH and CDR2 is LQKENI in the germline V gene. The CDR3 loop spans 13 amino acids. V was trimmed by 6 bases and J by 9 bases, leaving 15 bases between them. The CDR3 sequence is CASSQGPLGEQFF. CDR3 coding DNA: TGTGCCAGCTCCCAGGGCCCACTGGGTGAGCAGTTCTTC.

The chain links TRBV5-1 to TRBJ1-2; a possible D gene is TRBD1 (5 bases). V lost 0 bases, J lost 1 base, and 10 bases lay in between. Germline CDR1 and CDR2: SGHRS and YFSETQ. This CDR3 is built from 15 residues. The DNA of the CDR3 is TGCGCCAGCAGCTTGGTCGCAGGGAATAACTATGGCTACACCTTC. Translated, it gives CASSLVAGNNYGYTF.

V and J are TRBV15 and TRBJ1-2; 7 bases map to TRBD1. Germline V gene lookup returns CDR1 LNHNV and CDR2 YYDKDF (reference sequence). This CDR3 is 16 amino acids long. The ends lost 1 base at V and 6 bases at J; junction bases unmatched: 11. CDR3 residues: CATSRGGTQGGHGYTF. CDR3 nucleotide sequence: TGTGCCACCAGCAGAGGTGGCACCCAGGGGGGCCATGGCTACACCTTC.

This clone came up once. This rearrangement joins TRBV10-3 to TRBJ2-1; 7 nucleotides agree with TRBD2. The germline V gene has CDR1 ENHRY and CDR2 SYGVKD. The CDR3 covers 14 residues. Trimming cost V 2 bases and J 2 bases; bases outside gene matches: 0. In DNA, the CDR3 is TGTGCCATCAGTGAGGGACTAGCCTACAATGAGCAGTTCTTC. It codes for CAISEGLAYNEQFF.